These 8 T cell receptor beta chains originate from one sample sequenced in a study of blood T cell repertoires in COVID-19. Repertoires were generated with immunoSEQ multiplex PCR, while TCRdb's copy carries only in-frame clones and drops some. The sample shows more than 90,000 clones, about 85% of them seen only once. The sequenced sample was peripheral blood. Every receptor here comes from a man in his forties with acute or convalescent COVID-19.

The rearrangement joins TRBV28 to TRBJ2-1; TRBD1 agrees at 9 bases. Germline loops: CDR1 MDHEN, CDR2 SYDVKM. The trim removed 6 bases at V and 7 bases at J, leaving 7 bases unmatched. The CDR3 has 14 amino acids. The CDR3 spells CASRIQGARNEQFF. Here the CDR3 DNA reads TGTGCCAGCAGGATACAGGGGGCGCGGAATGAGCAGTTCTTC.

The chain joins TRBV6-1 to TRBJ1-2; 7 bases align to TRBD1. This CDR3 spans 15 amino acids. V trimming: 2 bases; J trimming: 2 bases; junction bases outside the gene matches: 5. The germline V gene has CDR1 MNHNS and CDR2 SASEGT. The CDR3: CASSEQGVRNYGYTF. The DNA of the CDR3 is TGTGCCAGCAGTGAACAGGGGGTGCGGAACTATGGCTACACCTTC.

The chain combines TRBV6-6 with TRBJ1-1; possible D gene TRBD1, 6 bases. V was clipped by 7 bases and J by 5 bases, with 20 bases between them. This CDR3 region has 15 residues. In germline, CDR1 is MNHNY, CDR2 SVGAGI (reference sequence). The CDR3 loop is CASNLREGVGTEAFF. In DNA, the CDR3 is TGTGCCAGCAACCTACGGGAGGGGGTAGGGACTGAAGCTTTCTTT.

The CDR3 here is CATGKINDFYGYTF. The CDR3 DNA sequence: TGTGCTACGGGGAAGATAAACGATTTCTATGGCTACACCTTC. The chain is built from TRBV19 and TRBJ1-2; D remains ambiguous. CDR1 is LNHDA, CDR2 SQIVND, per germline (reference sequence). This CDR3 spans 14 amino acids.

The V call is TRBV7-8, the J call TRBJ1-4; D possibly corresponds to TRBD1 (6 bases). Germline CDR1 is SGHVS and CDR2 is FQNEAQ. The CDR3 contains 15 residues. V was shortened by 5 bases and J by 8 bases, with 18 bases between the two germline ends. The CDR3 loop reads CASSQTQGIGEKLFF. CDR3 bases: TGTGCCAGCAGCCAAACCCAGGGGATCGGGGAAAAACTGTTTTTT.

The CDR3 DNA reads TGTGCCAGCTCACGGGGGGACGTAGGGGCGCTGGAGCAGTACTTC. Encoded protein: CASSRGDVGALEQYF. V gene TRBV18 combines with J gene TRBJ2-7; TRBD2 is a possible D gene (6 bases). Germline V lookup: CDR1 KGHSH, CDR2 LQKENI. V was shortened by 4 bases and J by 7 bases, with 20 bases between the two germline ends. This CDR3 comprises 15 residues.

The genes are TRBV7-2 and TRBJ2-5; 7 bases line up with TRBD2. The CDR3 is made up of 14 amino acids. The V gene's germline CDR1 is SGHTA and CDR2 FQGNSA. J was trimmed by 5 bases and V by 6 bases; bases with no gene match: 9. In DNA form, the CDR3 reads TGTGCCAGCAGTCGTAGCGGGCGAGGGGAGACCCAGTACTTC. Encoded protein: CASSRSGRGETQYF.

The chain links TRBV6-4 to TRBJ2-5; 7 positions agree with TRBD2. CDR3 size: 12 residues. The junction had 5 bases not matched to a gene; V was cut back by 10 bases and J by 3 bases. In germline, CDR1 is MRHNA, CDR2 SNTAGT. CDR3 region: CATRTRKETQYF. Here the CDR3 DNA reads TGTGCCACCAGGACTAGAAAAGAGACCCAGTACTTC.